This T cell receptor (beta chain) was identified in a study of blood T cells in healthy people across ages. Study-wide background: There was about one barcoded beta molecule captured by template switching per two T cells.

Roughly 10 milliliters of peripheral blood were drawn from each donor into EDTA-treated tubes. PBMCs, at least 6 million per sample, were isolated. PCR was performed a second time for about 7 to 11 cycles using a sample-barcoded 5' primer and a J-beta primer mix. MiXCR, applied by TCRdb to the 5' RACE reads, yields one record per CDR3 protein. Altogether about 780,000 distinct CDR3 sequences are present, around 68% being singletons, with the ten largest covering around a quarter. This TCR derives from a man younger than 45 in good health. Sequencing was performed on blood.

Here the CDR3 reads CASSLGGFLNSPLHF. The CDR3 region has the DNA TGTGCCAGCAGCTTGGGAGGTTTTTTGAATTCACCCCTCCACTTT. The chain is built from TRBV5-6 and TRBJ1-6; D ambiguous. The CDR3 spans 15 residues. V shed 0 bases and J shed 7 bases, with 11 bases lying between them. CDR1 is SGHDT, CDR2 YYEEEE, per germline.